The T cell receptor (beta chain) described here comes from a study of cytomegalovirus exposure and HLA in healthy donors. The wider study: Membership in the Caucasian-associated ancestry cluster was found for 81% of a few hundred genotyped donors. Study-level points and caveats: Investigators reported 150 to 200 TCR beta chains as tied to cytomegalovirus. In a later analysis, HLA-C alleles had the fewest associated TCRs, DRB1 alleles the most.

This clone has more than one count but fewer than ten. Its antigen is undetermined. PCR involved 60 Vbeta and 13 Jbeta primers. Data came from immunoSEQ multiplex PCR; TCRdb stores just in-frame clones and leaves some out. Counted here are about 150,000 clones, roughly 84% occurring once; the ten biggest clones make up less than 2.5%. The V gene lost 0 bases and the J gene lost 0 bases, with 11 bases spanning the gap. This CDR3 is 17 amino acids long. The germline V gene encodes CDR1 LGHNA and CDR2 YSLEER. Sequencing was performed on PBMCs. This chain uses TRBV4-3 with TRBJ1-4, with D maybe TRBD1 (5 bases). This TCR was sampled from a boy between 2 and 10 years old in good health and CMV-seronegative. In nucleotides, the CDR3 is TGCGCCAGCAGCCAAGATGGAAGGGGCTCAACTAATGAAAAACTGTTTTTT. The encoded protein is CASSQDGRGSTNEKLFF.